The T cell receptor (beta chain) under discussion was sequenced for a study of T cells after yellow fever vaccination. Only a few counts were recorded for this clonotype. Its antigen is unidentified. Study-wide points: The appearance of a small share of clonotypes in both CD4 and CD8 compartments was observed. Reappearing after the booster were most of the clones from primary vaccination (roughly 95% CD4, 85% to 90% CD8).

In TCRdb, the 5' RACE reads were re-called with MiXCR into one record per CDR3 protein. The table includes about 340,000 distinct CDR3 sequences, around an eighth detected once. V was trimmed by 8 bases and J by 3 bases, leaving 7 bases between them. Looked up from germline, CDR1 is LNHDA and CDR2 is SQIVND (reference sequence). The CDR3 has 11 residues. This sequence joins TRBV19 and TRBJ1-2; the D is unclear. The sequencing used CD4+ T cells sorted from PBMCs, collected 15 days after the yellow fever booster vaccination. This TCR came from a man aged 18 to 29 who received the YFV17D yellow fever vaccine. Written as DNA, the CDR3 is TGTGCCAGTGGGTTCGACTATGGCTACACCTTC. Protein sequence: CASGFDYGYTF.